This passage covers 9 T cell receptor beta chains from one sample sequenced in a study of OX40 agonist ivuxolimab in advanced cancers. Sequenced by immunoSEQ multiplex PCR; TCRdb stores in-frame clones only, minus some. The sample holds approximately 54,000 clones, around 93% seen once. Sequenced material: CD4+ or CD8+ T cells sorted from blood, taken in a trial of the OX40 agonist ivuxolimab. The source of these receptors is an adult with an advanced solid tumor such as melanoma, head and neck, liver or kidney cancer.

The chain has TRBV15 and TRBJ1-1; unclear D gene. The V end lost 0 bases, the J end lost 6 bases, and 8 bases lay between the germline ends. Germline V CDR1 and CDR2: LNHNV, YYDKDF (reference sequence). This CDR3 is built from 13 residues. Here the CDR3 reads CATSREGRAEAFF. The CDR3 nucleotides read TGTGCCACCAGCAGAGAAGGGAGGGCTGAAGCTTTCTTT.

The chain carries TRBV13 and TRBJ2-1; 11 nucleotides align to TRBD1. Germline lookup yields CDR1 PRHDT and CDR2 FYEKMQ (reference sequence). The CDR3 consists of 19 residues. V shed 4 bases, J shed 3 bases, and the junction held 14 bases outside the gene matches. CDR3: CASSSPGTGGLLRYNEQFF. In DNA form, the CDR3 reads TGTGCCAGCAGCTCCCCTGGGACAGGGGGACTTCTTCGCTACAATGAGCAGTTCTTC.

In nucleotides, the CDR3 is TGTGCCAGCAGTTTACTCACGACTAGCGGAAGCACAGATACGCAGTATTTT. It codes for CASSLLTTSGSTDTQYF. The chain employs TRBV27 and TRBJ2-3, with 9 nucleotides matching TRBD2. With V trimmed by 2 bases and J by 0 bases, 6 bases remained unmatched. This CDR3 contains 17 residues. Germline V gene sequence: CDR1 MNHEY, CDR2 SMNVEV (reference sequence).

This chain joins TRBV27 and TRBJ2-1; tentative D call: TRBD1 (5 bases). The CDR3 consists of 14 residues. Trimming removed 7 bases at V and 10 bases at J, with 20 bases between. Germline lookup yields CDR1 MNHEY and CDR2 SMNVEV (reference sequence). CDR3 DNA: TGTGCCAGCAACAGTCCCGGCCCTAAGGGGGAGCAGTTCTTC. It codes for CASNSPGPKGEQFF.

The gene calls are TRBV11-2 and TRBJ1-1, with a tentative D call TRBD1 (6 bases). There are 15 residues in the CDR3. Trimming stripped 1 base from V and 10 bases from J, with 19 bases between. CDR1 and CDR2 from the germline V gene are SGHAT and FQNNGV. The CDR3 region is CASSLGSSGGSGAFF. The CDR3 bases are TGTGCCAGCAGCTTAGGGTCATCGGGGGGCTCGGGAGCTTTCTTT.

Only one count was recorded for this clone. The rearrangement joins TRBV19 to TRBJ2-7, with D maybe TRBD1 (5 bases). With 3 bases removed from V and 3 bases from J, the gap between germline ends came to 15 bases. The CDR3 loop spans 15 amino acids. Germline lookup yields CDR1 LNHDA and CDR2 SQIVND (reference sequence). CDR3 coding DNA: TGTGCCAGTAGTATCTCAGGGTCGTGGAACTACGAGCAGTACTTC. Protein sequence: CASSISGSWNYEQYF.

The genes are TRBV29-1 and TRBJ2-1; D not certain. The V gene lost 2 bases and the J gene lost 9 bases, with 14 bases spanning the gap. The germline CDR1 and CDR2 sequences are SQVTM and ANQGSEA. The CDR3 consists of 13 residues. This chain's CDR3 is CSVEKAGWGEQFF. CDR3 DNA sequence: TGCAGCGTTGAAAAGGCAGGTTGGGGTGAGCAGTTCTTC.

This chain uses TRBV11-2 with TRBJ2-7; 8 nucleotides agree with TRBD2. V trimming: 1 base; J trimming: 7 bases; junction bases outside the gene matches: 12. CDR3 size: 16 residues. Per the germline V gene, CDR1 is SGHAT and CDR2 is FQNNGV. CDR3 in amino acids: CASSLGREAPGEEQYF. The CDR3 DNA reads TGTGCCAGCAGCTTAGGGCGGGAGGCACCGGGGGAAGAGCAGTACTTC.

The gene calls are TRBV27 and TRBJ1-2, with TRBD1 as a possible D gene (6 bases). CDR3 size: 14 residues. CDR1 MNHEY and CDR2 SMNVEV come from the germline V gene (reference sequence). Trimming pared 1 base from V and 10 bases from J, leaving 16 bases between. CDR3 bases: TGTGCCAGCAGTTTATTACAGGGAAATCTGATCTACACCTTC. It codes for CASSLLQGNLIYTF.